This T cell receptor beta chain was captured by sequencing in a study of shared clonotypes between healthy human individuals. Points from the study as a whole: Enrolling few donors narrowed the genetic and exposure-history diversity that was represented. Clonotype sharing levels among donors were expected to vary with sequencing depth.

Germline V gives CDR1 SSHAT, CDR2 FNYEAQ (reference sequence). CDR3 length equals 13 residues. This table comes from immunoSEQ multiplex PCR, and its TCRdb copy is limited to in-frame clones, with some not included. The sample holds more than 450,000 clones, 70% to 80% seen once. Points on this clone: The target antigen is unknown. One junction end disagrees with the germline gene, perhaps due to a read error.

The TCR originated in a woman aged 40-49 years in good health. Some clones in this sample may be carry-over from other donors' samples. Sequencing was carried out using PBMCs. V and J are TRBV7-7 and TRBJ2-5; D is unresolved. In DNA form, the CDR3 reads TGTGCTAGCAGCCCCCAGCTAGGGGAGACCCAGTACTTC. As protein: CASSPQLGETQYF.